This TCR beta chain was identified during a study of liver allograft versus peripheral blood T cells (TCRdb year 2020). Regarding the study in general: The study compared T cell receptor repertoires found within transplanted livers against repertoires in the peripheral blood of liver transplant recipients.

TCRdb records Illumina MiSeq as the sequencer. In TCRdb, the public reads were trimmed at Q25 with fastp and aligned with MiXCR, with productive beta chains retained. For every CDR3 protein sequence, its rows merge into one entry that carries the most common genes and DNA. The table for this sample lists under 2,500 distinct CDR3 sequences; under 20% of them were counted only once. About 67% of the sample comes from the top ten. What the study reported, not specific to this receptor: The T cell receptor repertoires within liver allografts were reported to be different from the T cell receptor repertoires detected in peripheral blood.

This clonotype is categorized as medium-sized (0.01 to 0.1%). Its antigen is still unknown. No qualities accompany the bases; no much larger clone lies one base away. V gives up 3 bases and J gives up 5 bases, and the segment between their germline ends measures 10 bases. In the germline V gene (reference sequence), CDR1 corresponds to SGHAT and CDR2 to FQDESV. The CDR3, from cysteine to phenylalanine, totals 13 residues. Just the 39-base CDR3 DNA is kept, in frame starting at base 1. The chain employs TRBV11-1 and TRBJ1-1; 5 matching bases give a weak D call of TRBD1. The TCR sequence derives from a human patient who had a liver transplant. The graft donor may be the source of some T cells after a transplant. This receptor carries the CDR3 CASSFLGGTEAFF. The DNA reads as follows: TGTGCCAGCAGCTTTCTCGGGGGAACTGAAGCTTTCTTT.